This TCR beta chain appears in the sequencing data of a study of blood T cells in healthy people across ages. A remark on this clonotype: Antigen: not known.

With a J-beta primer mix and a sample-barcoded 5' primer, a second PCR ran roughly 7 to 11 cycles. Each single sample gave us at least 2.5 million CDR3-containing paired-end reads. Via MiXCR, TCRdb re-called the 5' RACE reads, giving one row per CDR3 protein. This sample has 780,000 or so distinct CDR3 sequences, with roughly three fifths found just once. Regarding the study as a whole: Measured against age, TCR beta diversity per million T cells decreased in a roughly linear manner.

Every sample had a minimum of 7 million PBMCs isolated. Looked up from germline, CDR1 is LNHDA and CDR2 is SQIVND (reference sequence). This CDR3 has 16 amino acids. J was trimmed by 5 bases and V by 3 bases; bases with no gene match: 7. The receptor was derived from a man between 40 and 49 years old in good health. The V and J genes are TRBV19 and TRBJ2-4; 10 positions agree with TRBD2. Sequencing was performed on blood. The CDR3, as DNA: TGTGCCAGTAGTATTCGTACTAGCGGGAACCAAAACATTCAGTACTTC. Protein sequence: CASSIRTSGNQNIQYF.